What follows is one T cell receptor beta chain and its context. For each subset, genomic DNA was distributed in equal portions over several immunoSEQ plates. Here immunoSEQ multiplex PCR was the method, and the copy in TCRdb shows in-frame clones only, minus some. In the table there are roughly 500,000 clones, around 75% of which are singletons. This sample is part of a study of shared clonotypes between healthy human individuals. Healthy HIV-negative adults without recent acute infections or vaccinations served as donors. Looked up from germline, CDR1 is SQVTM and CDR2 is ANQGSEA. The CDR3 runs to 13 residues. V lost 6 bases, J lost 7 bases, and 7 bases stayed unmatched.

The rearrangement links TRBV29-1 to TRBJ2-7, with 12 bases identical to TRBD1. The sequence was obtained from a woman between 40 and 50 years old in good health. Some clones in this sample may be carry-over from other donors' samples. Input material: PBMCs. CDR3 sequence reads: CSVAGTGGLEQYF. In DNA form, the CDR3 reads TGCAGCGTCGCCGGGACAGGGGGCTTGGAGCAGTACTTC.